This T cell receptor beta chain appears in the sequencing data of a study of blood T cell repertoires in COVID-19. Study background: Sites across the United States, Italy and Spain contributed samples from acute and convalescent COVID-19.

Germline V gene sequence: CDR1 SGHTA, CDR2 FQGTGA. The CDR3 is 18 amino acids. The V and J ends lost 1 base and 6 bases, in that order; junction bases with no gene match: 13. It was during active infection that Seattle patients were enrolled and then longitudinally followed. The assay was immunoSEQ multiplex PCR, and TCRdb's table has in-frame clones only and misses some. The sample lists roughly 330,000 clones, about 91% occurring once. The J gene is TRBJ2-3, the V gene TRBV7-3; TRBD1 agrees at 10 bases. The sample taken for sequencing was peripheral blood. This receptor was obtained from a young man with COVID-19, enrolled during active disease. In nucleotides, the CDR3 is TGTGCCAGCAGCTTAAACCTTCTACCGGGACAGGGGCCCGATACGCAGTATTTT. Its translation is CASSLNLLPGQGPDTQYF.